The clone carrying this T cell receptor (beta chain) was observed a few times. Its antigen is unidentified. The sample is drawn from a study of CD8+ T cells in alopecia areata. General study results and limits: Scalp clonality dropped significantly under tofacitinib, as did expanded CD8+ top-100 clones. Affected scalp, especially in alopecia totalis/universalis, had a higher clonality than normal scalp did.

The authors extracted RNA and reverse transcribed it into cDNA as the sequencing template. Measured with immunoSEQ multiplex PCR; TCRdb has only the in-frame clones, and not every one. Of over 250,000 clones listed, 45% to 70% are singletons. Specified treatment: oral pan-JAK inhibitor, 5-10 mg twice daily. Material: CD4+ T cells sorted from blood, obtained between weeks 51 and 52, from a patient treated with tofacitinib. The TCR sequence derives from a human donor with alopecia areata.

CDR3 nucleotide sequence: TGTGCCAGCAGCCGACTAGCGTATCAAGAGACCCAGTACTTC. Its translation is CASSRLAYQETQYF. The gene calls are TRBV7-2 and TRBJ2-5; 8 nucleotides agree with TRBD2. The trim removed 5 bases at V and 2 bases at J, leaving 4 bases unmatched. This CDR3 spans 14 amino acids. Germline values: CDR1 SGHTA, CDR2 FQGNSA. Using reference TRBV7-2 and TRBJ2-5 for the parts outside the CDR3, the full variable domain is GAGVSQSPSNKVTEKGKDVELRCDPISGHTALYWYRQSLGQGLEFLIYFQGNSAPDKSGLPSDRFSAERTGGSVSTLTIQRTQQEDSAVYLCASSRLAYQETQYFGPGTRLLVL.